This entry lists 26 T cell receptor beta chains sequenced from one sample in a study of T cell changes during pregnancy in multiple sclerosis. Produced via immunoSEQ multiplex PCR; TCRdb's table is partial and in-frame only. The sample consists of about 100,000 clones, 91% of them appearing once. Specimen: peripheral blood, collected after pregnancy. The receptors here all came from a female donor with multiple sclerosis, enrolled in a pregnancy study.

This chain links TRBV4-2 with TRBJ2-1, with D possibly TRBD1 on 5 matching bases. The CDR3 contains 14 residues. V was pared by 1 base and J by 6 bases, with 10 bases between. The germline CDR1 and CDR2 sequences are LGHNA and YNFKEQ. The CDR3 nucleotides read TGTGCCAGCAGCCAAGGGGGCAGTCCCAATGAGCAGTTCTTC. Encoded protein: CASSQGGSPNEQFF.

The chain has TRBV9 and TRBJ2-7; 8 positions agree with TRBD1. The CDR3 contains 14 residues. V was clipped by 4 bases and J by 4 bases; unmatched bases: 7. Germline CDR1 is SGDLS and CDR2 is YYNGEE. The CDR3 nucleotides read TGTGCCAGCAGCCGGGACAGGTTGACGTACGAGCAGTACTTC. This sequence encodes CASSRDRLTYEQYF.

The V and J genes are TRBV5-4 and TRBJ2-1, with TRBD2 identical over 8 bases. Germline-derived CDR1 and CDR2 are SGHNT and YYREEE (reference sequence). CDR3 length: 15 amino acids. V shed 0 bases and J 9 bases; nucleotides not matched to a gene: 8. CDR3 coding DNA: TGTGCCAGCAGCTTGGTCCGGGGGGGCCAGTTTGAGCAGTTCTTC. Its protein is CASSLVRGGQFEQFF.

The chain couples TRBV4-1 to TRBJ1-4; no clear D gene. This CDR3 comprises 11 residues. From germline, CDR1 is MGHRA and CDR2 YSYEKL. Trimming removed 4 bases at V and 6 bases at J, with 3 bases between. CDR3 nucleotide sequence: TGCGCCAGCAGCCCCGATGAAAAACTGTTTTTT. It encodes CASSPDEKLFF.

The chain uses TRBV7-3 and TRBJ2-1; D is perhaps TRBD2 (5 bases). Trimming pared 5 bases from V and 5 bases from J, leaving 10 bases between. The CDR3 runs 13 residues. Germline CDR1 is SGHTA and CDR2 is FQGTGA. The CDR3, as DNA: TGTGCCAGCAGCCCCGACTACAACAATGAGCAGTTCTTC. Encoded protein: CASSPDYNNEQFF.

V and J are TRBV6-1 and TRBJ1-1; no clear D gene. The germline V gene encodes CDR1 MNHNS and CDR2 SASEGT. V dropped 3 bases and J dropped 8 bases, with 22 bases sitting between them. The CDR3 sequence is 16 residues long. DNA of the CDR3: TGTGCCAGCAGTGATGAGCCGGGGAATAGACTAGCGGAAGCTTTCTTT. Translation gives CASSDEPGNRLAEAFF.

This CDR3 is CATKYSTGGIGNQPQHF. The CDR3 nucleotides are TGTGCCACCAAATATTCGACAGGGGGCATTGGCAATCAGCCCCAGCATTTT. This chain links TRBV19 with TRBJ1-5; 10 bases agree with TRBD1. The junction had 14 bases not matched to a gene; V was cut back by 10 bases and J by 2 bases. This CDR3 contains 17 residues. Germline CDR1 reads LNHDA; CDR2 reads SQIVND (reference sequence).

The rearrangement joins TRBV7-9 to TRBJ1-5, with a possible D match to TRBD1 (6 bases). Trimming removed 2 bases at V and 3 bases at J, with 17 bases between. Germline loops: CDR1 SEHNR, CDR2 FQNEAQ (reference sequence). The CDR3 loop spans 17 amino acids. In DNA, the CDR3 is TGTGCCAGCAGCTTATCGCACAGGGATAAGGTCAATCAGCCCCAGCATTTT. This encodes CASSLSHRDKVNQPQHF.

The V call is TRBV5-4, the J call TRBJ2-7; D possibly corresponds to TRBD1 (5 bases). CDR1 and CDR2 (germline): SGHNT, YYREEE (reference sequence). V was trimmed by 0 bases and J by 7 bases, leaving 14 bases between them. The CDR3 has 14 residues. The CDR3 region is CASSLGGPLWEQYF. The CDR3 DNA reads TGTGCCAGCAGCTTGGGGGGCCCGCTTTGGGAGCAGTACTTC.

The CDR3 loop is CATSDDMAVVSGNTIYF. The CDR3 DNA reads TGTGCCACCAGTGACGACATGGCCGTTGTCTCTGGAAACACCATATATTTT. The V gene is TRBV15, the J gene TRBJ1-3; D is unresolved. Deletions cut 6 bases from V and 0 bases from J, with 18 bases between. This CDR3 contains 17 residues. Germline V gene data show CDR1 as LNHNV and CDR2 as YYDKDF (reference sequence).

In this sample, this clone turned up once. The chain recombines TRBV18 with TRBJ2-7; a possible D gene is TRBD1 (5 bases). The CDR3 runs 15 residues. Trimming removed 1 base at V and 3 bases at J, with 13 bases between. CDR1 KGHSH and CDR2 LQKENI come from the germline V gene. In DNA form, the CDR3 reads TGTGCCAGCTCACCACGGAACAGGTTACTCTACGAGCAGTACTTC. Its translation is CASSPRNRLLYEQYF. The variable domain in full, with the rest retrieved from reference TRBV18 and TRBJ2-7, is NAGVMQNPRHLVRRRGQEARLRCSPMKGHSHVYWYRQLPEEGLKFMVYLQKENIIDESGMPKERFSAEFPKEGPSILRIQQVVRGDSAAYFCASSPRNRLLYEQYFGPGTRLTVT.

J is TRBJ2-3 and V is TRBV4-1, with 12 bases that match TRBD2. The CDR3 contains 16 residues. The junction had 6 bases not matched to a gene; V was cut back by 4 bases and J by 4 bases. Germline lookup yields CDR1 MGHRA and CDR2 YSYEKL. The CDR3 loop reads CASSLLAGGPADTQYF. DNA for the CDR3: TGCGCCAGCAGCCTCCTAGCGGGGGGGCCCGCAGATACGCAGTATTTT.

This chain joins TRBV4-2 and TRBJ2-7; 9 positions agree with TRBD2. The germline gives CDR1 LGHNA, CDR2 YNFKEQ. Trimming at V came to 0 bases and at J to 6 bases, leaving 12 bases not matched to a gene. CDR3 length: 17 residues. CDR3 loop: CASSQEGAGGFPPEQYF. In DNA form, the CDR3 reads TGTGCCAGCAGCCAAGAGGGAGCGGGGGGATTCCCTCCCGAGCAGTACTTC.

The chain joins TRBV11-2 to TRBJ2-7; TRBD2 agrees at 9 bases. The V segment lost 4 bases and the J segment 7 bases; nucleotides outside the gene matches: 5. This CDR3 contains 13 residues. CDR1 is SGHAT and CDR2 is FQNNGV in the germline V gene. The CDR3 loop reads CASSSWTSEEQYF. CDR3 coding DNA: TGTGCCAGCAGCTCGTGGACTAGCGAGGAGCAGTACTTC.

V gene TRBV6-5 combines with J gene TRBJ2-7; 11 bases agree with TRBD2. With 2 bases clipped from V and 3 bases from J, the junction kept 3 bases outside the gene matches. CDR1 and CDR2 from the germline V gene are MNHEY and SVGAGI. The CDR3 covers 15 residues. As DNA, the CDR3 is TGTGCCAGCAGTTACGCGGGACTAGCGGTCTACGAGCAGTACTTC. The encoded protein is CASSYAGLAVYEQYF.

The chain recombines TRBV6-5 with TRBJ2-5, with TRBD2 matching over 10 bases. The germline V gene has CDR1 MNHEY and CDR2 SVGAGI. V lost 4 bases, J lost 2 bases, and 4 bases stayed unmatched. This CDR3 is 15 amino acids long. The CDR3 DNA is TGTGCCAGCAGTTTACGGACTAGCGGACAAGAGACCCAGTACTTC. It yields the protein CASSLRTSGQETQYF.

J is TRBJ2-3 and V is TRBV7-9; the D is unclear. The CDR3 runs 13 residues. The germline V gene has CDR1 SEHNR and CDR2 FQNEAQ (reference sequence). V was trimmed by 3 bases and J by 3 bases, leaving 7 bases between them. CDR3 region: CASSFTDTDTQYF. CDR3 nucleotide sequence: TGTGCCAGCAGCTTTACTGATACAGATACGCAGTATTTT.

V and J are TRBV4-1 and TRBJ1-6; tentatively, D is TRBD1 (5 bases). Trimming shortened V by 4 bases and J by 8 bases, and 12 bases separated the two germline ends. This CDR3 region has 14 residues. The germline V gene has CDR1 MGHRA and CDR2 YSYEKL. The CDR3 protein is CASSPRDADSPLHF. DNA for the CDR3: TGCGCCAGCAGCCCCAGGGATGCTGATTCACCCCTCCACTTT.

The gene calls are TRBV6-5 and TRBJ2-1; D is perhaps TRBD2 (5 bases). Trimming cost V 0 bases and J 4 bases, with 13 bases left between them. CDR1 is MNHEY and CDR2 is SVGAGI in the germline V gene. The length of the CDR3 is 16 residues. The chain's CDR3 is CASSYSNVGVYNEQFF. CDR3 DNA sequence: TGTGCCAGCAGTTACTCGAATGTCGGGGTTTACAATGAGCAGTTCTTC.

The chain recombines TRBV4-1 with TRBJ2-2, with TRBD2 matching over 8 bases. J gave up 5 bases and V 4 bases, and 9 bases lay outside the gene matches. The CDR3 is made up of 16 amino acids. The V gene's germline CDR1 is MGHRA and CDR2 YSYEKL. The CDR3 coding sequence is TGCGCCAGCAGCCTCGAGCGGGGGATACGAACCGGGGAGCTGTTTTTT. Protein product: CASSLERGIRTGELFF.

The V call is TRBV11-2, the J call TRBJ2-1, with D possibly TRBD2 on 6 matching bases. CDR1 and CDR2 from the germline V gene are SGHAT and FQNNGV. Trimming shortened V by 3 bases and J by 6 bases, and 18 bases separated the two germline ends. This CDR3 comprises 16 residues. Written as DNA, the CDR3 is TGTGCCAGCAGCTTCCGGGGGAGCCGGGACCCCAATGAGCAGTTCTTC. Its translation is CASSFRGSRDPNEQFF.

This clone was seen only once. The CDR3 DNA reads as TGTGCCAGCAGTGGACCAGATCGACTCGAGAGTGGAAACACCATATATTTT. Protein product: CASSGPDRLESGNTIYF. This chain uses TRBV2 with TRBJ1-3; no reliable D call. V was cut by 4 bases and J by 3 bases, with 19 bases left in between. This CDR3 comprises 17 residues. Per the germline V gene, CDR1 is SNHLY and CDR2 is FYNNEI.

This clone appeared a single time. This chain joins TRBV5-6 and TRBJ2-7, with 12 bases that match TRBD2. CDR3 length: 14 amino acids. With 1 base clipped from V and 4 bases from J, the junction kept 0 bases outside the gene matches. Germline CDR1 reads SGHDT; CDR2 reads YYEEEE. In DNA, the CDR3 is TGTGCCAGCAGCTTGCTAGCGGGGGGGTACGAGCAGTACTTC. This sequence encodes CASSLLAGGYEQYF. The full variable domain, completed using reference TRBV5-6 and TRBJ2-7, is DAGVTQSPTHLIKTRGQQVTLRCSPKSGHDTVSWYQQALGQGPQFIFQYYEEEERQRGNFPDRFSGHQFPNYSSELNVNALLLGDSALYLCASSLLAGGYEQYFGPGTRLTVT.

V usage is TRBV6-5 and J usage is TRBJ1-3; D not certain. Trimming shortened V by 6 bases and J by 3 bases, and 12 bases separated the two germline ends. Germline values: CDR1 MNHEY, CDR2 SVGAGI. CDR3 size: 14 residues. CDR3 region: CASRAGSGGNTIYF. The CDR3 DNA sequence: TGTGCCAGCAGGGCCGGATCAGGTGGAAACACCATATATTTT.

The gene calls are TRBV5-6 and TRBJ1-5; D is unresolved. Looked up from germline, CDR1 is SGHDT and CDR2 is YYEEEE. Trimming took off 4 bases at V and 0 bases at J, with 14 bases between the two ends. The CDR3 covers 16 residues. DNA of the CDR3: TGTGCCAGCAGCCTGGGAACCGGGTATAGCAATCAGCCCCAGCATTTT. It translates to CASSLGTGYSNQPQHF.

The chain carries TRBV20-1 and TRBJ2-7; D is undetermined. The V and J ends lost 6 bases and 3 bases respectively, with 9 bases between them. The germline gives CDR1 DFQATT, CDR2 SNEGSKA (reference sequence). This CDR3 comprises 11 residues. CDR3 sequence: CSALLSYEQYF. CDR3 DNA sequence: TGCAGTGCCCTCCTCAGCTACGAGCAGTACTTC.